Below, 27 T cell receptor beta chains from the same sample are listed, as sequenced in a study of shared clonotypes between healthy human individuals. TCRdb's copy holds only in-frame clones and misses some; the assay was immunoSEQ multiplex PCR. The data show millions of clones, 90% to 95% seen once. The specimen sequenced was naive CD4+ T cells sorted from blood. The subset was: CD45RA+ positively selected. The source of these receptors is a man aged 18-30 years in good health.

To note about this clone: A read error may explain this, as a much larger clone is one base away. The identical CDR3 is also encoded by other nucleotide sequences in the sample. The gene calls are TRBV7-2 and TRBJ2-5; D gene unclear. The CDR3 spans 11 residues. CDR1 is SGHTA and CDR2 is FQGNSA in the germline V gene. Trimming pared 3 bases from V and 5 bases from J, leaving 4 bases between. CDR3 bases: TGTGCCAGCAGCTTCCAGGAGACCCAGTACTTC. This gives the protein CASSFQETQYF.

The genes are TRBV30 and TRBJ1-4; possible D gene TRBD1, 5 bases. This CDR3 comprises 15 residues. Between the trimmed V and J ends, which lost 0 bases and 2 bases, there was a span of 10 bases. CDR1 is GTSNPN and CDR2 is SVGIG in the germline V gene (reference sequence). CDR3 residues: CAWSVAGGTNEKLFF. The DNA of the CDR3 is TGTGCCTGGAGTGTAGCGGGGGGGACTAATGAAAAACTGTTTTTT.

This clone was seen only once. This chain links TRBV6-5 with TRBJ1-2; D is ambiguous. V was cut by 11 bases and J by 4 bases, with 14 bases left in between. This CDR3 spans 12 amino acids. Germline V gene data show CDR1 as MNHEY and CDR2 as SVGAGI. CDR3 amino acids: CASYGNSYGYTF. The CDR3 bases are TGTGCCTCCTATGGGAATTCCTATGGCTACACCTTC.

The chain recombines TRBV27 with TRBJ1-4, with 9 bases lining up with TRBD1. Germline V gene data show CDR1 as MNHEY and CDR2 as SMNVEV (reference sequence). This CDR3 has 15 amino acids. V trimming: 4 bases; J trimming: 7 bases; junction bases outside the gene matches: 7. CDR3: CASSWGQGLSEKLFF. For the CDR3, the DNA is TGTGCCAGCAGTTGGGGACAGGGATTAAGTGAAAAACTGTTTTTT.

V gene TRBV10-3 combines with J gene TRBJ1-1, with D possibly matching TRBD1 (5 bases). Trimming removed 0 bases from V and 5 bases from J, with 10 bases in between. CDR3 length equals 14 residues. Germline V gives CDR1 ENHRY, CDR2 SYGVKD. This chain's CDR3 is CAISESGGTTEAFF. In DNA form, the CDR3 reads TGTGCCATCAGTGAGTCCGGGGGGACGACTGAAGCTTTCTTT.

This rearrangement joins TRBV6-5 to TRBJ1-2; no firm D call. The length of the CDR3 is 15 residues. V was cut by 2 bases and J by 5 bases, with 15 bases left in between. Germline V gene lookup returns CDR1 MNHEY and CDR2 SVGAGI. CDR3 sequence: CASSYGNMNPYGYTF. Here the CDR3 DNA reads TGTGCCAGCAGTTACGGTAACATGAACCCGTATGGCTACACCTTC.

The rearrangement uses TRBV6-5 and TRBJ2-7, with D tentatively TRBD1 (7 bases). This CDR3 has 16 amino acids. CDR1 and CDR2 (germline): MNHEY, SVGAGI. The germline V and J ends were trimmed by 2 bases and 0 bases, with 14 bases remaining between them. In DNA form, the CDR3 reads TGTGCCAGCAGTTACCCGGCGGGACAGAACTCCTACGAGCAGTACTTC. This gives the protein CASSYPAGQNSYEQYF.

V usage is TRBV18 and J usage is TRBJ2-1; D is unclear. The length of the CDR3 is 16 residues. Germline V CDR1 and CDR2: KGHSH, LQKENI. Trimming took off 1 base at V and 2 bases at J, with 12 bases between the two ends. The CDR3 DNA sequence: TGTGCCAGCTCACCACGGAAGATGACAACCTACAATGAGCAGTTCTTC. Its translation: CASSPRKMTTYNEQFF.

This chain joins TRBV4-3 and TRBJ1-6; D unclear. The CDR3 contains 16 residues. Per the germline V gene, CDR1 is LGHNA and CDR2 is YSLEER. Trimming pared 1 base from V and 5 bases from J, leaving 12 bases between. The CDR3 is CASSQGYTLNNSPLHF. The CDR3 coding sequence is TGCGCCAGCAGCCAAGGGTACACACTTAATAATTCACCCCTCCACTTT.

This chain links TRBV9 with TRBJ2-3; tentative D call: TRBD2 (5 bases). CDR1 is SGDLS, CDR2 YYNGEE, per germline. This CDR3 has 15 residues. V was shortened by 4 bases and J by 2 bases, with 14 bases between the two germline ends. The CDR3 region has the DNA TGTGCCAGCAGCTATAGAGCGGAGTACACAGATACGCAGTATTTT. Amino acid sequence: CASSYRAEYTDTQYF.

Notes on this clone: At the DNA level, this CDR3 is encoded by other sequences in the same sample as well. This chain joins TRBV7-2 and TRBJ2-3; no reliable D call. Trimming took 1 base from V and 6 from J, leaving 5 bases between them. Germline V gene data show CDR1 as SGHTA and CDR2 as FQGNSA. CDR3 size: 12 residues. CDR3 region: CASSLGADTQYF. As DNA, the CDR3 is TGTGCCAGCAGCTTAGGCGCGGATACGCAGTATTTT.

This chain's CDR3 is CAWRKGGNEQFF. CDR3 nucleotide sequence: TGTGCCTGGAGAAAAGGGGGCAATGAGCAGTTCTTC. The chain uses TRBV30 and TRBJ2-1, with D maybe TRBD1 (6 bases). The ends were cut back, 3 bases at V and 6 bases at J, with 9 bases in the middle. This CDR3 is built from 12 residues. Germline CDR1 reads GTSNPN; CDR2 reads SVGIG (reference sequence).

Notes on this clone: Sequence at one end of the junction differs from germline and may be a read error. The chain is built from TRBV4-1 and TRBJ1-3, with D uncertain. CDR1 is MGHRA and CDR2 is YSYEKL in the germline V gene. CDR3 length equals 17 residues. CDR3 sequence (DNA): TGCGCCAGCAGCCCTCCCCAGACTGAGAGCTCTGGAATCACCATATATTTT. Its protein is CASSPPQTESSGITIYF.

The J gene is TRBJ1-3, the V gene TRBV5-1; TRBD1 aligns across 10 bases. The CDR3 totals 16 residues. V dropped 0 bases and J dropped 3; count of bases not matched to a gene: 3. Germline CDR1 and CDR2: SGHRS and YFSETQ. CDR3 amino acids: CASSLEGQGFGNTIYF. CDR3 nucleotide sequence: TGCGCCAGCAGCTTGGAGGGACAGGGGTTTGGAAACACCATATATTTT.

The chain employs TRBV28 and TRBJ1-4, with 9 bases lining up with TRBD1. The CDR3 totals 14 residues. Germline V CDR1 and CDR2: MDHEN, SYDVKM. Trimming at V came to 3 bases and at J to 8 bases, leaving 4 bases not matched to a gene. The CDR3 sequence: CASSFGTGIEKLFF. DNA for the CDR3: TGTGCCAGCAGTTTCGGGACAGGGATCGAAAAACTGTTTTTT. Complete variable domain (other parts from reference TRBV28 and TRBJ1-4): DVKVTQSSRYLVKRTGEKVFLECVQDMDHENMFWYRQDPGLGLRLIYFSYDVKMKEKGDIPEGYSVSREKKERFSLILESASTNQTSMYLCASSFGTGIEKLFFGSGTQLSVL.

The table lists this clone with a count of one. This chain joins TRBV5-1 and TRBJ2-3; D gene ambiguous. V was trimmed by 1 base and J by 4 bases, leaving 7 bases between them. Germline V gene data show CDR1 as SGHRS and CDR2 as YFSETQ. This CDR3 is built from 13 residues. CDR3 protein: CASSLKGADTQYF. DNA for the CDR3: TGCGCCAGCAGCTTGAAAGGCGCAGATACGCAGTATTTT.

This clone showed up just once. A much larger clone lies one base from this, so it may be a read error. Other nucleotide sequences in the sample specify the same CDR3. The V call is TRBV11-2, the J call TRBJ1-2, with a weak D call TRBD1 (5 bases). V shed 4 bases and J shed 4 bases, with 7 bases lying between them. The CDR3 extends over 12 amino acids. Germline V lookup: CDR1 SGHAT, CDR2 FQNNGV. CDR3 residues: CASSSQGYGYTF. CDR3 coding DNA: TGTGCCAGCAGCTCGCAGGGCTATGGCTACACCTTC.

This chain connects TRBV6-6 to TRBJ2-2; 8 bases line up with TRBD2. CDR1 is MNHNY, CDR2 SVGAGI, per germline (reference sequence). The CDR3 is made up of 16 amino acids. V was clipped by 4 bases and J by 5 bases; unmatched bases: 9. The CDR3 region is CASSSGSGIGTGELFF. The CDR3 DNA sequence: TGTGCCAGCAGTTCCGGTAGCGGGATAGGAACCGGGGAGCTGTTTTTT.

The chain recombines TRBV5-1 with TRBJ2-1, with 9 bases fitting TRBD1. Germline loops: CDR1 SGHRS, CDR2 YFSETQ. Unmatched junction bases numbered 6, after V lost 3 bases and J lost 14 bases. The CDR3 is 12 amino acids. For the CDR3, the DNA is TGCGCCAGCAGCTCCGGGACAGGGTTTAAGTTCTTC. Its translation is CASSSGTGFKFF.

The CDR3 DNA follows: TGTGCCAGCAGCCCACAGGTTAACACTGAAGCTTTCTTT. It yields the protein CASSPQVNTEAFF. This chain links TRBV11-2 with TRBJ1-1, with D possibly matching TRBD1 (5 bases). This CDR3 region has 13 residues. CDR1 SGHAT and CDR2 FQNNGV come from the germline V gene. The V gene lost 5 bases and the J gene lost 2 bases, with 9 bases spanning the gap. Supplemented by reference TRBV11-2 and TRBJ1-1, the full variable domain reads EAGVAQSPRYKIIEKRQSVAFWCNPISGHATLYWYQQILGQGPKLLIQFQNNGVVDDSQLPKDRFSAERLKGVDSTLKIQPAKLEDSAVYLCASSPQVNTEAFFGQGTRLTVV.

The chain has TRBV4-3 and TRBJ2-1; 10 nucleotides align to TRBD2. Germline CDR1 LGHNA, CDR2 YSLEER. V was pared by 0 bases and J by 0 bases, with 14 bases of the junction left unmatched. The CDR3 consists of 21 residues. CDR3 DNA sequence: TGCGCCAGCAGCCAAGATCCGAGCGGGAGGGGACCCCTTAGCTCCTACAATGAGCAGTTCTTC. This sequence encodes CASSQDPSGRGPLSSYNEQFF.

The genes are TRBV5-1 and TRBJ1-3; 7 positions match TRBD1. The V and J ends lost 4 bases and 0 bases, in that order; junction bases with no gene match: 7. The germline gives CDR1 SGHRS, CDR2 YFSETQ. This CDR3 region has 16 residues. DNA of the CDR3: TGCGCCAGCAGCCAGGGACAGTTATCCTCTGGAAACACCATATATTTT. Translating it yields CASSQGQLSSGNTIYF.

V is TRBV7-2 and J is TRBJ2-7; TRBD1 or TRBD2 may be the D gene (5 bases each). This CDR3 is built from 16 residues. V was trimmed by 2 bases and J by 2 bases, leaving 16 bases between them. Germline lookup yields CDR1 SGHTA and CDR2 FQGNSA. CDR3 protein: CASSLQVVGPTYEQYF. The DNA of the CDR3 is TGTGCCAGCAGCTTACAGGTCGTGGGACCTACCTACGAGCAGTACTTC.

CDR3 in amino acids: CASSSLLSLIEAFF. The DNA for the CDR3 is TGCGCCAGCAGCTCCTTGTTGAGCCTAATCGAAGCTTTCTTT. The chain combines TRBV4-1 with TRBJ1-1; D gene uncertain. V dropped 5 bases and J dropped 8 bases, with 18 bases sitting between them. CDR1 MGHRA and CDR2 YSYEKL come from the germline V gene. This CDR3 has 14 amino acids.

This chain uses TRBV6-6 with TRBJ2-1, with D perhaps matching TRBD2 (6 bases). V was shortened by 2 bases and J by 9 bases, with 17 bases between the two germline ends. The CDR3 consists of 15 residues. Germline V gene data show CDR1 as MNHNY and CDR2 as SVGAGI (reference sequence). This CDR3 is CASSYGLALLGEQFF. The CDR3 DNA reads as TGTGCCAGCAGTTACGGCCTAGCGCTCCTAGGTGAGCAGTTCTTC.

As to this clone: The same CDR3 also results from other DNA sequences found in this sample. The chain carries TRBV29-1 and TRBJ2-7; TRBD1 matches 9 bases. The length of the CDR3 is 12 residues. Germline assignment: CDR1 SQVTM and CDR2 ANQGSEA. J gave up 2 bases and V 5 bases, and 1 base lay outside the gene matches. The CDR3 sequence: CSVRQGAYEQYF. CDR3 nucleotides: TGCAGCGTTCGACAGGGGGCCTACGAGCAGTACTTC.

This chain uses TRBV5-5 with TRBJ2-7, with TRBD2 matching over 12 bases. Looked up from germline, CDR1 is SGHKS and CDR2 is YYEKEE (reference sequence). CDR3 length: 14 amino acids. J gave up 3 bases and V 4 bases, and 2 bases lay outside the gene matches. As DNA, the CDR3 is TGTGCCAGCAGCCGGACTAGCGGGATCTACGAGCAGTACTTC. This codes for CASSRTSGIYEQYF.